The 9 T cell receptor beta chains reported below all come from one sample, sequenced in a study of blood T cells in healthy people across ages. Next came a second PCR, run for about 6 to 12 cycles, which used a sample-barcoded 5' primer along with a J-beta primer mix. One entry per CDR3 protein results from TCRdb running MiXCR on the 5' RACE reads. This table has roughly 1,300,000 distinct CDR3 sequences, 59% appearing once. The sample was blood. These receptors were taken from a man younger than 30 in good health.

This clonotype has more than one count but fewer than ten. The CDR3 nucleotides read TGTGCCAGCGGAGTGGAGCGGTACTCCTACGAGCAGTACTTC. As protein: CASGVERYSYEQYF. The V gene is TRBV6-6, the J gene TRBJ2-7; possibly TRBD2 for D (5 bases). Trimming stripped 8 bases from V and 0 bases from J, with 14 bases between. Germline lookup yields CDR1 MNHNY and CDR2 SVGAGI (reference sequence). There are 14 residues in the CDR3.

This chain joins TRBV5-1 and TRBJ1-2; 11 bases are shared with TRBD1. This CDR3 has 15 residues. Germline CDR1 and CDR2: SGHRS and YFSETQ. V lost 4 bases, J lost 5 bases, and 7 bases stayed unmatched. The CDR3 loop reads CASSTVGQGAYGYTF. As DNA, the CDR3 is TGCGCCAGCAGCACAGTCGGACAGGGGGCGTATGGCTACACCTTC.

In its sample, this clonotype was seen a few times. The V gene is TRBV5-1, the J gene TRBJ1-2; a possible D gene is TRBD1 (6 bases). V was clipped by 2 bases and J by 7 bases, with 9 bases between them. CDR1 is SGHRS, CDR2 YFSETQ, per germline. The CDR3 is 12 amino acids. The CDR3 DNA is TGCGCCAGCAGCTTCACAGGGTCTGGCTACACCTTC. Translating it yields CASSFTGSGYTF.

This clonotype came up a few times. The chain combines TRBV20-1 with TRBJ2-3, with a tentative D call TRBD1 (6 bases). Germline lookup yields CDR1 DFQATT and CDR2 SNEGSKA (reference sequence). The CDR3 has 15 residues. V lost 6 bases and J 2 bases, leaving 18 bases between the germline ends. The CDR3 is CSAEGTPGSTDTQYF. The CDR3 DNA reads TGCAGTGCAGAGGGGACACCCGGATCCACAGATACGCAGTATTTT.

The J gene is TRBJ2-4, the V gene TRBV29-1; TRBD1 matches at 9 bases. The better agreement between TRBJ2-5 and the DNA end casts doubt on the J call. The length of the CDR3 is 14 residues. Germline-derived CDR1 and CDR2 are SQVTM and ANQGSEA. The CDR3 DNA reads as TGCAGCGTTGGTACACAGGGGGCCCCTGAGACCCAGTACTTC. Protein product: CSVGTQGAPETQYF.

The table lists this clonotype with a few counts. V is TRBV6-5 and J is TRBJ1-2; perhaps TRBD1 as D (5 bases). Germline CDR1 MNHEY, CDR2 SVGAGI. The CDR3 covers 14 residues. V lost 6 bases to trimming and J lost 1 base, with 12 bases between them. CDR3 DNA sequence: TGTGCCAGCAGCTTTCAGGGCCTTAACTATGGCTACACCTTC. Translated, it gives CASSFQGLNYGYTF.

The chain carries TRBV20-1 and TRBJ2-3; D not resolved. Trimming took 1 base from V and 1 from J, leaving 6 bases between them. The CDR3 loop spans 13 amino acids. Looked up from germline, CDR1 is DFQATT and CDR2 is SNEGSKA (reference sequence). CDR3 coding DNA: TGCAGTGCTAGAGGATCAGGCACAGATACGCAGTATTTT. Translation gives CSARGSGTDTQYF.

CDR3 in amino acids: CASSLTDNPTGELFF. As DNA, the CDR3 is TGTGCCAGCAGCTTAACTGACAACCCAACCGGGGAGCTGTTTTTT. The chain joins TRBV7-6 to TRBJ2-2; D is ambiguous. Germline V gives CDR1 SGHVS, CDR2 FNYEAQ. The CDR3 consists of 15 residues. V shed 2 bases and J shed 5 bases, with 12 bases lying between them. Full variable domain (rest looked up from reference TRBV7-6 and TRBJ2-2): GAGVSQSPRYKVTKRGQDVALRCDPISGHVSLYWYRQALGQGPEFLTYFNYEAQQDKSGLPNDRFSAERPEGSISTLTIQRTEQRDSAMYRCASSLTDNPTGELFFGEGSRLTVL.

This clonotype was counted only a few times. The V and J genes are TRBV27 and TRBJ2-7; no definite D call. The V gene's germline CDR1 is MNHEY and CDR2 SMNVEV (reference sequence). V was clipped by 0 bases and J by 3 bases, with 12 bases between them. The CDR3 length is 15 residues. The CDR3 DNA is TGTGCCAGCAGTTTATCCCCCGGACCTTTCTACGAGCAGTACTTC. Its protein is CASSLSPGPFYEQYF.